This T cell receptor beta chain was identified during a study of CD8 T cells in Susac syndrome. Looked up from germline, CDR1 is MNHEY and CDR2 is SVGEGT. The V and J ends lost 6 bases and 2 bases respectively, with 17 bases between them. The CDR3 contains 16 residues. Random hexamers were used to reverse transcribe an amount of about 0.45 to 1 ug RNA. In TCRdb, the immunoSEQ multiplex PCR reads were re-called with MiXCR into one record per CDR3 protein. In the table there are about 190,000 distinct CDR3 sequences, under 95% of which are singletons. The sequencing sample was made of CD4+ T cells from PBMCs. The clonotype comes from a human donor in good health. J is TRBJ1-5 and V is TRBV6-2 or TRBV6-3; D unresolved. The CDR3 loop is CASSPLFLAGNQPQHF. CDR3 nucleotides: TGTGCCAGCAGCCCCCTTTTCCTAGCTGGCAATCAGCCCCAGCATTTT.